Sequencing of this TCR beta chain was carried out in a study of OX40 agonist ivuxolimab in advanced cancers. About the study: At doses from 0.01 to 10 mg/kg, patients were given intravenous ivuxolimab every 2 weeks. Prior anti-PD-1, anti-PD-L1 or anti-CTLA-4 therapy was allowed; roughly 40% had some. Study findings and constraints: Expanded peripheral T cell antigen specificity was not determined. The authors also found low normalized T-cell clonal expansion in some nonresponders.

Points on this clone: Its antigen is undetermined.

The table came from immunoSEQ multiplex PCR; TCRdb's copy has only in-frame clones and leaves some out. The sample has about 58,000 clones; around four fifths are singletons. This CDR3 comprises 14 residues. V was clipped by 5 bases and J by 7 bases; unmatched bases: 10. Germline assignment: CDR1 LNHDA and CDR2 SQIVND (reference sequence). The TCR was taken from an adult with an advanced solid tumor such as melanoma, head and neck, liver or kidney cancer. The chain couples TRBV19 to TRBJ2-7, with 8 nucleotides matching TRBD2. Specimen: CD4+ or CD8+ T cells sorted from blood, collected in a trial of the OX40 agonist ivuxolimab. The chain's CDR3 is CASSPPGGPKEQYF. CDR3 bases: TGTGCCAGTAGTCCACCGGGGGGGCCTAAAGAGCAGTACTTC.